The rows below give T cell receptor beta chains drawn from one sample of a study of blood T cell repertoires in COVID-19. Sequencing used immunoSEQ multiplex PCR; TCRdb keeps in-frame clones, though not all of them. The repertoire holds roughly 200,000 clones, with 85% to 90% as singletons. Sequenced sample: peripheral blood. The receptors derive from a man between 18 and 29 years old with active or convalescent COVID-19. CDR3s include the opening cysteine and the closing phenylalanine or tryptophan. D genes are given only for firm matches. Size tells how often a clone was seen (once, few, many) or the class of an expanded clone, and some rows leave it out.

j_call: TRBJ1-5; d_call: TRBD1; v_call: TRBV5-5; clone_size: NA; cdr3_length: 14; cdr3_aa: CASSTRGSNQPQHF; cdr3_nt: TGTGCCAGCAGCACCAGGGGGAGCAATCAGCCCCAGCATTTT
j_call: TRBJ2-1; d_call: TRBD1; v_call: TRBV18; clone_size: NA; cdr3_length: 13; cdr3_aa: CASSLKTGNEQFF; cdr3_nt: TGTGCCAGCTCACTAAAGACAGGGAATGAGCAGTTCTTC
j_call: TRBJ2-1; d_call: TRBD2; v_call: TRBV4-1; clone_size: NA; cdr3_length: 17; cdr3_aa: CASSQDFPLAGDNEQFF; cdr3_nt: TGCGCCAGCAGCCAAGATTTTCCCCTAGCGGGGGACAATGAGCAGTTCTTC
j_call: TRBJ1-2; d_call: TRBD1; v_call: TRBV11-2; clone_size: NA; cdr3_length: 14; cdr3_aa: CASSLTGEVYGYTF; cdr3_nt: TGTGCCAGCAGCTTAACAGGGGAAGTCTATGGCTACACCTTC
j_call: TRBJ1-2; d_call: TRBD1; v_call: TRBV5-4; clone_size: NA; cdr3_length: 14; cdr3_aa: CASSPGGEGYGYTF; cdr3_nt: TGTGCCAGCAGCCCAGGGGGCGAAGGCTATGGCTACACCTTC
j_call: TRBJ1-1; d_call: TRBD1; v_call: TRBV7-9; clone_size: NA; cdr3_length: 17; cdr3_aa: CASSSSNRDRGNTEAFF; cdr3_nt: TGTGCCAGCAGCTCGTCGAACCGGGACAGAGGAAACACTGAAGCTTTCTTT
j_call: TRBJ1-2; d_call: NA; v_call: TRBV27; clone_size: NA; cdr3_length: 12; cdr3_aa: CASSLSGDGYTF; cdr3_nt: TGTGCCAGCAGTTTATCAGGGGATGGCTACACCTTC
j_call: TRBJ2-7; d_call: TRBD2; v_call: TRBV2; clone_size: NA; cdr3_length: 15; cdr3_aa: CASSGLAGNSYEQYF; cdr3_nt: TGTGCCAGCAGTGGACTAGCGGGAAACTCCTACGAGCAGTACTTC
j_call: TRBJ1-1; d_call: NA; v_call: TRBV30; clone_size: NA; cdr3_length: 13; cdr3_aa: CAWSARELAQAFF; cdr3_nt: TGTGCCTGGAGCGCCAGGGAACTGGCACAAGCTTTCTTT
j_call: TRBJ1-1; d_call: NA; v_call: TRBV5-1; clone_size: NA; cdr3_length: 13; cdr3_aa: CASSLAGNTEAFF; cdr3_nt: TGCGCCAGCAGCTTAGCGGGGAACACTGAAGCTTTCTTT
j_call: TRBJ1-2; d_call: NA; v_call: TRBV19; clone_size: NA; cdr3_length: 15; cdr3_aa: CASSMKSGLHYGYTF; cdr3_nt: TGTGCCAGTAGTATGAAATCGGGATTGCACTATGGCTACACCTTC
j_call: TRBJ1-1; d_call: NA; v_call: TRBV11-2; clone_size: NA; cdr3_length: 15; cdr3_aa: CASSFAGAIITEAFF; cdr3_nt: TGTGCCAGCAGCTTTGCAGGGGCTATTATCACTGAAGCTTTCTTT
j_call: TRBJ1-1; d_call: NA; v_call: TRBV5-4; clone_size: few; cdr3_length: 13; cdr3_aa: CATGRGANTEAFF; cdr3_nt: TGTGCCACAGGGAGGGGGGCCAACACTGAAGCTTTCTTT
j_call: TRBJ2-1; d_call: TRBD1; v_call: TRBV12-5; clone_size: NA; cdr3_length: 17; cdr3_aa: CASGGTAGTGSYNEQFF; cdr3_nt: TGTGCTAGTGGTGGAACCGCGGGGACAGGGTCCTACAATGAGCAGTTCTTC
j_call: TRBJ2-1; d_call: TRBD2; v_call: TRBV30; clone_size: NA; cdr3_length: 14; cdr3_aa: CAWSPGTTTNEQFF; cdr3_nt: TGTGCCTGGAGTCCCGGGACTACCACCAATGAGCAGTTCTTC
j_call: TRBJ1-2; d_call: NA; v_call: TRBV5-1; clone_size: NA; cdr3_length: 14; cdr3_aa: CASSLAGQDYGYTF; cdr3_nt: TGCGCCAGCAGCTTGGCGGGACAAGACTATGGCTACACCTTC
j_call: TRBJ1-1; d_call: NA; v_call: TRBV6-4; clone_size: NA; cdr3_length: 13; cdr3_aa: CASSLDRGTEAFF; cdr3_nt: TGTGCCAGCAGTCTGGACAGAGGGACTGAAGCTTTCTTT
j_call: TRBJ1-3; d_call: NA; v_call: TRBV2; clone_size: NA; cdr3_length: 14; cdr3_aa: CASSPQGNGNTIYF; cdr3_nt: TGTGCCAGCAGTCCGCAGGGTAATGGAAACACCATATATTTT
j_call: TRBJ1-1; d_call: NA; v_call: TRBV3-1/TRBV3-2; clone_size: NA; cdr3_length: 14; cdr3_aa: CASSRGEANTEAFF; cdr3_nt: TGTGCCAGCAGCCGGGGGGAGGCGAACACTGAAGCTTTCTTT
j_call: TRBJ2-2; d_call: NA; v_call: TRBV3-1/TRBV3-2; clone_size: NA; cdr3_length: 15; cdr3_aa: CASSQGPGGIGELFF; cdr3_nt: TGTGCCAGCAGCCAAGGTCCAGGGGGGATCGGGGAGCTGTTTTTT
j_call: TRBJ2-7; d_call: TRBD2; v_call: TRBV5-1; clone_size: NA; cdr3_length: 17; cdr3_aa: CASSLSPVASGAYEQYF; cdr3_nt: TGCGCCAGCAGCTTGTCCCCCGTGGCTAGCGGCGCCTACGAGCAGTACTTC
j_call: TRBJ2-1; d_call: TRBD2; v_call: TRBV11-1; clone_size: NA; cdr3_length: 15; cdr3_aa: CASSDPGLSLDEQFF; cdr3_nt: TGTGCCAGCAGCGACCCGGGACTATCCCTCGATGAGCAGTTCTTC
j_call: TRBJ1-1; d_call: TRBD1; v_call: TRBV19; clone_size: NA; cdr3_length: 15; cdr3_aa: CASSPAGGPNTEAFF; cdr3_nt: TGTGCCAGTAGTCCAGCAGGGGGACCGAACACTGAAGCTTTCTTT
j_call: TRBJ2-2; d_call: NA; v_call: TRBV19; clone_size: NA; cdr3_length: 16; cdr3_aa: CASSIDLGAGTGELFF; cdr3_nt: TGTGCCAGTAGTATAGATTTGGGGGCTGGGACCGGGGAGCTGTTTTTT
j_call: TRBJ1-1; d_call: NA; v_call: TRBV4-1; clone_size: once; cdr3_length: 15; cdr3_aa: CASSQVDRMNTEAFF; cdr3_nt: TGCGCCAGCAGCCAGGTGGACAGAATGAACACTGAAGCTTTCTTT
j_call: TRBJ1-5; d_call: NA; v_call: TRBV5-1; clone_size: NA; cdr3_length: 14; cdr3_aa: CASRRSPLNQPQHF; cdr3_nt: TGCGCCAGCAGACGGAGCCCCCTTAATCAGCCCCAGCATTTT
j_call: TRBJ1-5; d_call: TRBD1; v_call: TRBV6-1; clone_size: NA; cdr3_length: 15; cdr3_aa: CASSEWGQENQPQHF; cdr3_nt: TGTGCCAGCAGTGAATGGGGACAGGAGAATCAGCCCCAGCATTTT
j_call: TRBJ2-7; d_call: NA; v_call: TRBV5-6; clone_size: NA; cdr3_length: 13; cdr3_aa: CASSSPTDYEQYF; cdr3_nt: TGTGCCAGCAGCTCTCCGACAGATTACGAGCAGTACTTC
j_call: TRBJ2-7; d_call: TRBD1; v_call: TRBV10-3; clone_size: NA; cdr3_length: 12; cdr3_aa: CATSATGSEQYF; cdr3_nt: TGTGCCACCTCGGCGACAGGGTCCGAGCAGTACTTC
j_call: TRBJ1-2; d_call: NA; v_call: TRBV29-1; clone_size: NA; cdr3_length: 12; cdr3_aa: CSVGGNNYGYTF; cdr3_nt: TGCAGCGTGGGGGGGAACAACTATGGCTACACCTTC
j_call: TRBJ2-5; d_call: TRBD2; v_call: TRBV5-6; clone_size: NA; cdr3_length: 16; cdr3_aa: CASSLISGGLEETQYF; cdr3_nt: TGTGCCAGCAGCTTGATCAGCGGGGGGCTGGAAGAGACCCAGTACTTC
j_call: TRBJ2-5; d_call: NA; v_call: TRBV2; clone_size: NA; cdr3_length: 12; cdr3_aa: CASIREAKTQYF; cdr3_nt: TGTGCCAGCATACGGGAAGCTAAGACCCAGTACTTC
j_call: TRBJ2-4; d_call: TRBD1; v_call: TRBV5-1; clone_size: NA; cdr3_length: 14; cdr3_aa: CASSPGTGGGIQYF; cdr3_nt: TGCGCCAGCAGCCCTGGGACAGGGGGAGGCATTCAGTACTTC
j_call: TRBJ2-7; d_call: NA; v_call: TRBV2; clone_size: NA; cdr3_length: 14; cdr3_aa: CASSEAQGRNEQYF; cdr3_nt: TGTGCCAGCAGTGAAGCACAGGGTCGGAACGAGCAGTACTTC